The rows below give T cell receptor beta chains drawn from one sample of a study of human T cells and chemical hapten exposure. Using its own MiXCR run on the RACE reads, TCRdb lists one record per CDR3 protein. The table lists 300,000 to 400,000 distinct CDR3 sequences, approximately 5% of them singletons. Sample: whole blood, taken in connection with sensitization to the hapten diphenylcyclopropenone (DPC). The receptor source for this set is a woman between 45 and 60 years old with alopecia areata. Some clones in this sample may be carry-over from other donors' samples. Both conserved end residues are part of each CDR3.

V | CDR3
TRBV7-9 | CASSLPGLAAQYF
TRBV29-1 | CSVILNEQFF
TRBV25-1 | CASSEGTGNTEAFF
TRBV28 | CASRYLAGEYEQYF
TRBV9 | CASSVGGKDAAF
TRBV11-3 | CASIYRGVNTEAFF
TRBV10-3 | CAISDAAAEKLFF
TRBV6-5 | CASSFQGARFF
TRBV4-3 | CASSQDQGSYEQFF
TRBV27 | CASRRLQGDGYTF
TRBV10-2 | CATRGGVKNQPQHF
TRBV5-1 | CASSPPGLEETQYF
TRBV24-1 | CATSDADTQYF
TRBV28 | CASSPGQGANGNTIYF
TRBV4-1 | CASSHFLTVSNQPQHF
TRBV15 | CATSRGGIRGGGTKGNTQYF
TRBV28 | CASIEGAQEKLFF
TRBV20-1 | CSAPAGVDYGYTF
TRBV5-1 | CASSLRPGSSGNTIYF
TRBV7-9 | CASSLGGSGETDTQYF
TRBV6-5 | CASRAGTHNYGYTF